This T cell receptor beta chain was obtained from a study of tumor-infiltrating lymphocytes in primary liver carcinoma. Study in general: About 3.65 to 8 million productive TCRbeta reads were obtained from the samples, with similar numbers across tissue types.

From unsorted bulk tissue weighing roughly 17-32 mg, DNA and RNA were co-extracted. Using a constant-region primer together with ProtoScript II reverse transcriptase, TCR beta cDNA was made from approximately 0.55 ug of total RNA. Libraries covering TCR beta were generated through three nested multiplex PCR rounds (using a slightly modified ARM-PCR). Running roughly 10 cycles apiece, the first two PCR rounds relied on TRBV1-TRBV30 forward primers together with a C-beta reverse primer. From the multiplex PCR reads, TCRdb called clonotypes with MiXCR, one entry per CDR3 protein. Of 85,000 to 100,000 distinct CDR3 sequences listed, around 68% are singletons. CDR1 and CDR2 (germline): SGHAT, FQNNGV. This CDR3 has 14 amino acids.

The chain uses TRBV11-2 and TRBJ1-5, with TRBD1 as a possible D gene (6 bases). Sequencing was carried out using tumor-adjacent normal liver tissue. This sequence originates from a man aged 35 to 55 with primary liver carcinoma and hepatitis B virus infection. The CDR3 DNA is TGTACCAACAGCACCGGACAGTTTCCCGAGCCCCAGCATTTT. Translation: CTNSTGQFPEPQHF.